This T cell receptor beta chain was identified in a study of T cells after yellow fever vaccination. This clonotype was detected many times. Its antigen is as yet unknown. Findings and limits, study-wide: Booster samples showed a return of most primary-vaccination clones (about 96% CD4, about 87% CD8).

TCRdb re-analysed the 5' RACE reads in MiXCR, keeping a single row per CDR3 protein. Among about 260,000 distinct CDR3 sequences listed, about 3.5% were seen once. The source of this sequence is a young man who received the YFV17D yellow fever vaccine. Here the sequenced sample was PBMCs, taken 15 days after the yellow fever booster vaccination.

This CDR3 is CASSQSSRGEETQYF. CDR3 DNA: TGTGCCAGCAGCCAGTCCTCGCGGGGGGAAGAGACCCAGTACTTC. The gene calls are TRBV3-1 and TRBJ2-5; 8 bases match TRBD2. J gave up 3 bases and V 3 bases, and 6 bases lay outside the gene matches. The CDR3 extends over 15 amino acids. Germline assignment: CDR1 LGHDT and CDR2 YNNKEL (reference sequence).